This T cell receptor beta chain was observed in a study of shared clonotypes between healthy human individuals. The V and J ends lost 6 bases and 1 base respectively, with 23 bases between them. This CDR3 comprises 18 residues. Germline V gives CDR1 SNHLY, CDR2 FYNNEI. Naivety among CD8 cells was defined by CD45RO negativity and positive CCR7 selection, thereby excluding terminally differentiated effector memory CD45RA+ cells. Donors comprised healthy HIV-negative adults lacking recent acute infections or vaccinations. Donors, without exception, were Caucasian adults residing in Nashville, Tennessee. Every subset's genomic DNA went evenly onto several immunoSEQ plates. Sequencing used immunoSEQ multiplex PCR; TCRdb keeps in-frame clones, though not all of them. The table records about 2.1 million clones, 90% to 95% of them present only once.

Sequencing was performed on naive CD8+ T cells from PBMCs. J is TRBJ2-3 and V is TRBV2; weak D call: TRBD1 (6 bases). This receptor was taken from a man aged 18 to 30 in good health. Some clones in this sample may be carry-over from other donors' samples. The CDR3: CASRMTGSTFLGTDTQYF. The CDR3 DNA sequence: TGTGCCAGCAGAATGACAGGTAGCACTTTCCTCGGCACAGATACGCAGTATTTT. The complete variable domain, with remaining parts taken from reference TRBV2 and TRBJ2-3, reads EPEVTQTPSHQVTQMGQEVILRCVPISNHLYFYWYRQILGQKVEFLVSFYNNEISEKSEIFDDQFSVERPDGSNFTLKIRSTKLEDSAMYFCASRMTGSTFLGTDTQYFGPGTRLTVL.